This T cell receptor beta chain originates from a study of shared clonotypes between healthy human individuals. Study-wide background: Each donor's CD8 memory used one plate, CD8 naive two, each CD4 subset three.

Generated by immunoSEQ multiplex PCR, the TCRdb table keeps only in-frame clones and is missing some. The top ten hold approximately 1.7% of the sample, which has around 1.9 million clones, about 93% seen once. CD45RO-negative, CCR7-selected cells formed the naive CD8 fraction, which excluded terminally differentiated effector memory CD45RA+ cells. Germline V CDR1 and CDR2: SEHNR, FQNEAQ (reference sequence). The CDR3 sequence is 14 residues long. V lost 8 bases to trimming and J lost 0 bases; unmatched junction nucleotides: 4. The sequence derives from a young man in good health. Some clones in this sample may be carry-over from other donors' samples. The chain has TRBV7-9 and TRBJ2-1; 7 bases line up with TRBD1. The specimen was naive CD8+ T cells from PBMCs. CDR3 coding DNA: TGTGCCAGCGGGACAGAGCCCTCCTACAATGAGCAGTTCTTC. The encoded protein is CASGTEPSYNEQFF.